A selection of T cell receptor beta chains follows, all from one sample in a study of Ad26.COV2.S vaccination and SARS-CoV-2 variants. Measured with immunoSEQ multiplex PCR; TCRdb has only the in-frame clones, and not every one. In the table there are more than 120,000 clones, 80% to 90% of which are singletons. Sequenced material: peripheral blood, taken after recovery from COVID-19. The receptors were sampled from a human donor who had recovered from COVID-19. CDR3s include the opening cysteine and the closing phenylalanine or tryptophan. The order of the fields is J gene, CDR3 length, clone size, V gene, D gene, CDR3 DNA, CDR3 protein. A D gene is named only where the DNA matches it firmly. Clone size is shown for a subset of rows, as once, few, many or a class of expanded clone.

>TRBJ1-1|14|-|TRBV19|-
TGTGCCAGTAGTATAGACGGCGAGAACACTGAAGCTTTCTTT
CASSIDGENTEAFF
>TRBJ2-4|13|-|TRBV7-6|TRBD2
TGTGCCAGCAGCCCGGGGAGGGGTTACATTCAGTACTTC
CASSPGRGYIQYF
>TRBJ2-7|16|once|TRBV4-1|TRBD1
TGCGCCAGCAGCCAAGCCGGGACAGGGGGTCGAAACGAGCAGTACTTC
CASSQAGTGGRNEQYF
>TRBJ1-2|14|-|TRBV27|-
TGTGCCAGCAGTTTATTGCCGGGGTCCTATGGCTACACCTTC
CASSLLPGSYGYTF
>TRBJ2-3|16|-|TRBV30|TRBD1
TGTGCCTGGAGTGAACTATGGGGACAGAGCACAGATACGCAGTATTTT
CAWSELWGQSTDTQYF
>TRBJ2-3|15|once|TRBV11-2|TRBD2
TGTGCCAGCAGCTGGACTAGCGGGGAGGCAGATACGCAGTATTTT
CASSWTSGEADTQYF
>TRBJ1-1|14|-|TRBV19|TRBD1
TGTGCCAGTAGTAGTACAGGGGGCTTGACTGAAGCTTTCTTT
CASSSTGGLTEAFF
>TRBJ2-6|18|few|TRBV5-6|-
TGTGCCAGCAGCCCACTAGTCTTAGGAAGGTCGGGGGCCAACGTCCTGACTTTC
CASSPLVLGRSGANVLTF
>TRBJ2-3|13|-|TRBV30|TRBD2
TGTGCCTGGACTCTCGGGGGGGTAGGGACGCAGTATTTT
CAWTLGGVGTQYF
>TRBJ1-1|14|-|TRBV19|-
TGTGCCAGTACTAGGGGGACTGGGAACACTGAAGCTTTCTTT
CASTRGTGNTEAFF
>TRBJ1-2|14|-|TRBV4-3|-
TGCGCCAGCAGCCAAGCAGAGGGCAACTATGGCTACACCTTC
CASSQAEGNYGYTF
>TRBJ2-7|13|-|TRBV7-9|-
TGTGCCAGCAGCCTTTACGGAGGACGCGAGCAGTACTTC
CASSLYGGREQYF
>TRBJ2-3|14|-|TRBV19|-
TGTGCCAGTAAGGGGGTCCCTAGCACAGATACGCAGTATTTT
CASKGVPSTDTQYF
>TRBJ1-2|13|-|TRBV7-9|-
TGTGCCAGCAGCTTAGAACGGAGGAGTGGCTACACCTTC
CASSLERRSGYTF
>TRBJ1-1|15|-|TRBV7-2|-
TGTGCCAGCAGCTTAGGAGGGACGGCGAACACTGAAGCTTTCTTT
CASSLGGTANTEAFF
>TRBJ2-5|11|few|TRBV20-1|TRBD2
TGCAGTGCTAGGGGGGGGGAGACCCAGTACTTC
CSARGGETQYF
>TRBJ2-7|15|-|TRBV9|-
TGTGCCAGCAGCCGGACATACTTGGGGGCCTACGAGCAGTACTTC
CASSRTYLGAYEQYF
>TRBJ2-7|13|-|TRBV12-3/TRBV12-4|-
TGTGCCAGCAGTTTCAGTAAGGGCTACGAGCAGTACTTC
CASSFSKGYEQYF
>TRBJ2-1|15|-|TRBV10-3|-
TGTGCCATCAGTGACGGGGGTTTTTCCTACAATGAGCAGTTCTTC
CAISDGGFSYNEQFF
>TRBJ1-4|17|-|TRBV18|-
TGTGCCAGCTCACCAGGAATGGGGGGTATACATCGCGAAAAACTGTTTTTT
CASSPGMGGIHREKLFF